A single sample gave rise to the 9 T cell receptor beta chains below, sequenced in a study of immune evolution from preneoplasia to lung adenocarcinoma. Some clones are missing from TCRdb's copy, which holds only in-frame ones; the method was immunoSEQ multiplex PCR. The profile shows some 9,800 clones, about 88% of them singletons. Sequenced: FFPE invasive lung adenocarcinoma tissue. The receptors were gathered from a person aged 70 to 80 with invasive lung adenocarcinoma. Some clones in this sample may be carry-over from other donors' samples.

V and J are TRBV7-2 and TRBJ2-1; D ambiguous. Trimming took off 0 bases at V and 5 bases at J, with 5 bases between the two ends. Germline assignment: CDR1 SGHTA and CDR2 FQGNSA. The CDR3 has 13 residues. CDR3 in DNA: TGTGCCAGCAGCTTAGCCCCAAACAATGAGCAGTTCTTC. Its translation: CASSLAPNNEQFF.

The chain links TRBV7-2 to TRBJ2-1; D perhaps matches TRBD2 (6 bases). V gave up 5 bases and J gave up 2 bases, with 13 bases separating them. The CDR3 covers 15 residues. Germline values: CDR1 SGHTA, CDR2 FQGNSA. The CDR3, as DNA: TGTGCCAGCAGCCCTGGGAGGAACCCCTACAATGAGCAGTTCTTC. Protein sequence: CASSPGRNPYNEQFF.

The CDR3 loop is CASTGSYEQYF. For the CDR3, the DNA is TGTGCCAGTACAGGTAGCTACGAGCAGTACTTC. The chain uses TRBV2 and TRBJ2-7; the D gene is possibly TRBD1 (5 bases). The length of the CDR3 is 11 residues. CDR1 and CDR2 (germline): SNHLY, FYNNEI. V dropped 9 bases and J dropped 3 bases, with 9 bases sitting between them.

This chain joins TRBV20-1 and TRBJ1-1; no clear D. CDR1 DFQATT and CDR2 SNEGSKA come from the germline V gene (reference sequence). This CDR3 is built from 11 residues. V gave up 2 bases and J gave up 6 bases, with 7 bases separating them. CDR3 in amino acids: CSARSAAEAFF. CDR3 DNA sequence: TGCAGTGCTAGATCCGCTGCTGAAGCTTTCTTT.

The rearrangement links TRBV7-9 to TRBJ1-1; no reliable D call. Deletions cut 5 bases from V and 2 bases from J, with 3 bases between. The CDR3 length is 11 residues. CDR1 and CDR2 from the germline V gene are SEHNR and FQNEAQ (reference sequence). CDR3 loop: CASSRNTEAFF. The CDR3 bases are TGTGCCAGCAGCCGTAACACTGAAGCTTTCTTT. Together with reference TRBV7-9 and TRBJ1-1, the CDR3 gives the full variable domain: DTGVSQNPRHKITKRGQNVTFRCDPISEHNRLYWYRQTLGQGPEFLTYFQNEAQLEKSRLLSDRFSAERPKGSFSTLEIQRTEQGDSAMYLCASSRNTEAFFGQGTRLTVV.

The V and J genes are TRBV19 and TRBJ1-2; 9 bases agree with TRBD1. This CDR3 has 14 amino acids. Germline assignment: CDR1 LNHDA and CDR2 SQIVND (reference sequence). V lost 6 bases and J lost 6; bases outside the gene matches: 8. DNA of the CDR3: TGTGCCAGTAGCGCAACAGGGGGCCCCCATGGCTACACCTTC. This sequence encodes CASSATGGPHGYTF.

CDR3 coding DNA: TGTGCCAGCCGGGCTAGCGGAACTTTAGAGACCCAGTACTTC. Translating it yields CASRASGTLETQYF. This chain connects TRBV28 to TRBJ2-5; 7 bases line up with TRBD2. J lost 4 bases, V lost 8 bases, and 10 bases had no gene match. Germline V CDR1 and CDR2: MDHEN, SYDVKM. The CDR3 consists of 14 residues.

The chain couples TRBV30 to TRBJ2-7; the D is unclear. The CDR3 is made up of 14 amino acids. Trimming left V 5 bases short and J 2 bases short, with 16 bases between. Germline CDR1 is GTSNPN and CDR2 is SVGIG (reference sequence). CDR3 protein: CAWGDLRYPYEQYF. In nucleotides, the CDR3 is TGTGCCTGGGGGGATCTTCGGTACCCCTACGAGCAGTACTTC.

This clone was detected only a few times. CDR3 loop: CASSFTVPTDTQYF. CDR3 in DNA: TGTGCCAGCAGCTTTACCGTCCCCACAGATACGCAGTATTTT. The rearrangement uses TRBV7-8 and TRBJ2-3; D gene uncertain. Germline V CDR1 and CDR2: SGHVS, FQNEAQ. The CDR3 runs to 14 residues. Trimming shortened V by 3 bases and J by 2 bases, and 9 bases separated the two germline ends.